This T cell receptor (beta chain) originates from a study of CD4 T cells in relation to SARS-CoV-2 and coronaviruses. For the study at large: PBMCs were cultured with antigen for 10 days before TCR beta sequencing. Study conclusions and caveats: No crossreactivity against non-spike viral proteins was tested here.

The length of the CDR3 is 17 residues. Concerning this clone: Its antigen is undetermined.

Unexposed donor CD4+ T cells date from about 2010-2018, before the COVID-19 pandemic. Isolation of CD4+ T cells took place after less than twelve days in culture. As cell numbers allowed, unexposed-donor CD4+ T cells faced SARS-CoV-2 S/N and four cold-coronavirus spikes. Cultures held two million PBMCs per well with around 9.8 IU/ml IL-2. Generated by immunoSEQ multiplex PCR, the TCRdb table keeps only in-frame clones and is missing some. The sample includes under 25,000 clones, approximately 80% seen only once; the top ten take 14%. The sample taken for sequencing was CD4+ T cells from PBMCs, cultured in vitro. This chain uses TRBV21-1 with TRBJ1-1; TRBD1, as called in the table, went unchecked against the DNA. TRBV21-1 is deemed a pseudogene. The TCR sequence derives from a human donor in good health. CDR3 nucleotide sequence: TGTGCCAGCAGCAAAGGTATGGGGGCAGGGGGCAACACTGAAGCTTTCTTT. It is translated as CASSKGMGAGGNTEAFF.